One and the same sample provided the 21 T cell receptor beta chains below, sequenced in a study of OX40 agonist ivuxolimab in advanced cancers. Produced via immunoSEQ multiplex PCR; TCRdb's table is partial and in-frame only. The sample has around 67,000 clones, 80% seen once. Sequencing was performed on CD4+ or CD8+ T cells sorted from blood, taken in a trial of the OX40 agonist ivuxolimab. The receptors derive from an adult with an advanced solid tumor such as melanoma, head and neck, liver or kidney cancer.

The rearrangement uses TRBV30 and TRBJ1-1, with no clear D. CDR1 is GTSNPN and CDR2 is SVGIG in the germline V gene (reference sequence). The V end was cut by 0 bases, the J end by 3 bases, with 20 bases between. The CDR3 spans 17 residues. CDR3 coding DNA: TGTGCCTGGAGTGTTAAAACCTATGGCCGGGCCTACACTGAAGCTTTCTTT. It translates to CAWSVKTYGRAYTEAFF. Full variable domain (missing parts from reference TRBV30 and TRBJ1-1): SQTIHQWPATLVQPVGSPLSLECTVEGTSNPNLYWYRQAAGRGLQLLFYSVGIGQISSEVPQNLSASRPQDRQFILSSKKLLLSDSGFYLCAWSVKTYGRAYTEAFFGQGTRLTVV.

The chain couples TRBV10-3 to TRBJ2-2, with D perhaps being TRBD1 or TRBD2 (5 bases each). V was trimmed by 6 bases and J by 0 bases, leaving 14 bases between them. The germline CDR1 and CDR2 sequences are ENHRY and SYGVKD. This CDR3 region has 16 residues. CDR3 protein: CAISKRDGTNTGELFF. The CDR3 DNA follows: TGTGCCATCAGCAAACGGGACGGTACGAACACCGGGGAGCTGTTTTTT.

This chain uses TRBV6-1 with TRBJ1-2; no definite D call. The CDR3 has 13 amino acids. Trimming cost V 6 bases and J 4 bases, with 12 bases left between them. Germline V gene lookup returns CDR1 MNHNS and CDR2 SASEGT. This chain's CDR3 is CASSPEPIYGYTF. CDR3 coding DNA: TGTGCCAGCAGCCCAGAACCGATCTATGGCTACACCTTC.

This chain connects TRBV19 to TRBJ2-1, with D perhaps TRBD1 or TRBD2 (5 bases each). CDR3 length equals 16 residues. From germline, CDR1 is LNHDA and CDR2 SQIVND (reference sequence). The ends were cut back, 1 base at V and 3 bases at J, with 13 bases in the middle. CDR3 protein: CASSIGLGVLYNEQFF. The CDR3 coding sequence is TGTGCCAGTAGTATAGGTTTGGGGGTCCTCTACAATGAGCAGTTCTTC. Filled out from reference TRBV19 and TRBJ2-1, the complete variable domain reads DGGITQSPKYLFRKEGQNVTLSCEQNLNHDAMYWYRQDPGQGLRLIYYSQIVNDFQKGDIAEGYSVSREKKESFPLTVTSAQKNPTAFYLCASSIGLGVLYNEQFFGPGTRLTVL.

This clone was counted once. The rearrangement uses TRBV30 and TRBJ2-7; tentatively, D is TRBD1 or TRBD2 (5 bases each). V lost 2 bases and J lost 3, with 14 bases in between. Per the germline V gene, CDR1 is GTSNPN and CDR2 is SVGIG (reference sequence). CDR3 size: 14 residues. The CDR3 loop is CAWSRGAGSYEQYF. CDR3 DNA: TGTGCCTGGAGTCGGGGAGCAGGGAGCTACGAGCAGTACTTC.

The chain has TRBV6-5 and TRBJ1-2, with a possible D match to TRBD1 (5 bases). V was pared by 1 base and J by 2 bases, with 11 bases between. The germline gives CDR1 MNHEY, CDR2 SVGAGI. This CDR3 contains 15 residues. The CDR3 is CASSYYAGHNYGYTF. DNA for the CDR3: TGTGCCAGCAGTTACTACGCAGGGCACAACTATGGCTACACCTTC.

This clone was detected a few times. The chain couples TRBV19 to TRBJ1-2; D remains ambiguous. The V gene lost 5 bases and the J gene lost 3 bases, with 7 bases spanning the gap. The CDR3 extends over 12 amino acids. The germline V gene has CDR1 LNHDA and CDR2 SQIVND (reference sequence). The CDR3 sequence is CASSLVYYGYTF. CDR3 DNA sequence: TGTGCCAGTAGTCTTGTCTACTATGGCTACACCTTC.

The chain joins TRBV5-6 to TRBJ2-5; 8 positions match TRBD2. The J call is in doubt because the DNA end fits TRBJ2-7 better. Per the germline V gene, CDR1 is SGHDT and CDR2 is YYEEEE. The CDR3 sequence is 16 residues long. The CDR3 sequence: CASSLVGLAGHYEQYF. The CDR3 bases are TGTGCCAGCAGCTTGGTTGGGCTAGCGGGTCACTACGAGCAGTACTTC.

The rearrangement joins TRBV7-2 to TRBJ1-6; 7 bases line up with TRBD1. Germline V CDR1 and CDR2: SGHTA, FQGNSA. CDR3 length equals 13 residues. V lost 5 bases to trimming and J lost 10 bases; unmatched junction nucleotides: 5. CDR3: CASSADRVSPLHF. DNA for the CDR3: TGTGCCAGCAGCGCAGACAGGGTCTCACCCCTCCACTTT. Filled out from reference TRBV7-2 and TRBJ1-6, the complete variable domain reads GAGVSQSPSNKVTEKGKDVELRCDPISGHTALYWYRQSLGQGLEFLIYFQGNSAPDKSGLPSDRFSAERTGGSVSTLTIQRTQQEDSAVYLCASSADRVSPLHFGNGTRLTVT.

This rearrangement joins TRBV30 to TRBJ2-3; maybe TRBD1 (5 bases). CDR3 size: 15 residues. Germline CDR1 GTSNPN, CDR2 SVGIG (reference sequence). Trimming shortened V by 4 bases and J by 0 bases, and 14 bases separated the two germline ends. The chain's CDR3 is CAWNQGDSSTDTQYF. The CDR3, as DNA: TGTGCCTGGAATCAAGGGGATTCGAGCACAGATACGCAGTATTTT.

The rearrangement links TRBV18 to TRBJ1-2; D gene unclear. CDR1 is KGHSH, CDR2 LQKENI, per germline. V dropped 2 bases and J dropped 8 bases, with 9 bases sitting between them. The CDR3 length is 12 residues. As DNA, the CDR3 is TGTGCCAGCTCACCAAGGGCAATGGGCTACACCTTC. Its protein is CASSPRAMGYTF.

The CDR3 protein is CASSPLRLAGITDTQYF. The CDR3 DNA is TGTGCCAGCTCACCATTACGGCTAGCGGGGATCACAGATACGCAGTATTTT. The rearrangement joins TRBV18 to TRBJ2-3, with 9 bases fitting TRBD2. V lost 2 bases and J lost 2; bases outside the gene matches: 8. Germline V gene lookup returns CDR1 KGHSH and CDR2 LQKENI. This CDR3 comprises 17 residues.

This clone was counted a few times. This chain joins TRBV19 and TRBJ1-6; D is unclear. V lost 5 bases and J lost 7, with 6 bases in between. The CDR3 consists of 12 residues. Germline V CDR1 and CDR2: LNHDA, SQIVND (reference sequence). The CDR3 DNA sequence: TGTGCCAGTAGTCCCCAAAATTCACCCCTCCACTTT. This gives the protein CASSPQNSPLHF. The whole variable domain, remainder taken from reference TRBV19 and TRBJ1-6, is DGGITQSPKYLFRKEGQNVTLSCEQNLNHDAMYWYRQDPGQGLRLIYYSQIVNDFQKGDIAEGYSVSREKKESFPLTVTSAQKNPTAFYLCASSPQNSPLHFGNGTRLTVT.

The chain couples TRBV4-1 to TRBJ1-3; D call uncertain. The CDR3 loop spans 17 amino acids. Germline V gives CDR1 MGHRA, CDR2 YSYEKL. The V and J ends lost 0 bases and 0 bases respectively, with 12 bases between them. The CDR3 region is CASSQDPVTSSGNTIYF. The CDR3 DNA reads as TGCGCCAGCAGCCAAGATCCCGTCACTAGCTCTGGAAACACCATATATTTT.

In this sample, this clone turned up once. CDR3 protein: CASSLSIGGVRSTEAFF. The CDR3 nucleotides are TGTGCCAGCAGCCTTTCTATCGGGGGGGTCAGGAGCACTGAAGCTTTCTTT. The rearrangement uses TRBV7-3 and TRBJ1-1; TRBD1 might be the D (5 bases). The germline V and J ends were trimmed by 5 bases and 4 bases, with 23 bases remaining between them. CDR3 length: 17 residues. CDR1 is SGHTA and CDR2 is FQGTGA in the germline V gene.

The chain recombines TRBV4-2 with TRBJ1-4; 7 bases fit TRBD1. Germline values: CDR1 LGHNA, CDR2 YNFKEQ. The J segment lost 8 bases and the V segment lost 8 bases, leaving 8 bases of the junction unmatched. The CDR3 has 13 amino acids. CDR3 DNA sequence: TGTGCCAGCGACCCGCAGGGGGGGGAAAAACTGTTTTTT. It translates to CASDPQGGEKLFF.

This clone was picked up a small number of times. The chain has TRBV18 and TRBJ2-7; TRBD1 might be the D (5 bases). Germline loops: CDR1 KGHSH, CDR2 LQKENI. Trimming left V 4 bases short and J 6 bases short, with 13 bases between. The CDR3 is made up of 13 amino acids. CDR3 loop: CASSRVRAGEQYF. DNA of the CDR3: TGTGCCAGCTCACGTGTCAGGGCTGGCGAGCAGTACTTC.

This clone has only a few counts. The rearrangement joins TRBV7-8 to TRBJ1-5; D may be TRBD1 (5 bases). The CDR3 is 16 amino acids. Per the germline V gene, CDR1 is SGHVS and CDR2 is FQNEAQ. V shed 2 bases and J shed 1 base, with 12 bases lying between them. The CDR3: CASSLRPQGSNQPQHF. CDR3 nucleotide sequence: TGTGCCAGCAGCTTAAGACCCCAGGGAAGCAATCAGCCCCAGCATTTT. Full variable domain (rest looked up from reference TRBV7-8 and TRBJ1-5): GAGVSQSPRYKVAKRGQDVALRCDPISGHVSLFWYQQALGQGPEFLTYFQNEAQLDKSGLPSDRFFAERPEGSVSTLKIQRTQQEDSAVYLCASSLRPQGSNQPQHFGDGTRLSIL.

The chain recombines TRBV7-2 with TRBJ1-1; D is uncertain. Trimming shortened V by 1 base and J by 1 base, and 10 bases separated the two germline ends. This CDR3 is built from 15 residues. The V gene's germline CDR1 is SGHTA and CDR2 FQGNSA. CDR3 sequence: CASSLDPAGNTEAFF. CDR3 coding DNA: TGTGCCAGCAGCTTAGATCCGGCAGGGAACACTGAAGCTTTCTTT.

V and J are TRBV6-1 and TRBJ1-3; D ambiguous. The V end lost 2 bases, the J end lost 4 bases, and 9 bases lay between the germline ends. In germline, CDR1 is MNHNS, CDR2 SASEGT. The CDR3 runs to 14 residues. The CDR3 DNA is TGTGCCAGCAGTGAATCTGCAACCGGAAACACCATATATTTT. Encoded protein: CASSESATGNTIYF.

A few counts support this clone. This sequence joins TRBV7-2 and TRBJ1-2; a possible D gene is TRBD1 (6 bases). Germline V gene data show CDR1 as SGHTA and CDR2 as FQGNSA. CDR3 length equals 14 residues. Trimming shortened V by 5 bases and J by 5 bases, and 15 bases separated the two germline ends. The CDR3 region has the DNA TGTGCCAGCAGCACGCCGACAGGAGGATATGGCTACACCTTC. As protein: CASSTPTGGYGYTF.